This TCR beta chain was obtained from a study of regulatory T cells in long-lasting Graves disease. This CDR3 is 15 amino acids long. According to the study, TCR beta libraries were built with iRepertoire HTBI primers and CDR3-region Arm-PCR. In TCRdb, the multiplex PCR reads were re-called with MiXCR into one record per CDR3 protein. The sample lists 580,000 or so distinct CDR3 sequences, 16% occurring once. Described time point: newly diagnosed GD, antithyroid drugs for less than 3 months. The TCR library was made from RNA extracted from PBMCs. Turning to this clonotype: A junction end diverges from the germline sequence, so it may reflect a read error.

These data are also associated with another study on T cells in Graves' hyperthyroidism and ophthalmopathy. As reported in that work: In the first-round RT-PCR of the TCR CDR3, the HTBI primer set was used.

The specimen was peripheral blood mononuclear cells (PBMCs), collected at new diagnosis, from a patient treated with antithyroid drugs. The origin of this receptor is a young man with Graves disease. The rearrangement links TRBV12-3 or TRBV12-4 to TRBJ2-2; 9 nucleotides agree with TRBD1. The CDR3: CASSLGTGPTGELLF. DNA for the CDR3: TGTGCCAGCAGCCTTGGGACAGGGCCCACCGGGGAGCTGCTTTTT.